Below are 6 T cell receptor beta chains sequenced from a single sample in a study of blood T cell repertoires in COVID-19. TCRdb's table, derived via immunoSEQ multiplex PCR, lists solely in-frame clones and lacks some. The sample shows 40,000 to 50,000 clones, 70% to 90% of them seen only once. Sequenced: peripheral blood. The receptors were gathered from a man aged 40-50 years with active COVID-19.

This chain connects TRBV19 to TRBJ1-6; D is unresolved. CDR3 size: 13 residues. Trimming shortened V by 4 bases and J by 9 bases, and 10 bases separated the two germline ends. The germline CDR1 and CDR2 sequences are LNHDA and SQIVND (reference sequence). The CDR3 sequence: CASSTTDGSPLHF. DNA for the CDR3: TGTGCCAGTAGTACCACAGACGGTTCACCCCTCCACTTT.

V gene TRBV28 combines with J gene TRBJ2-1; D is perhaps TRBD2 (6 bases). This CDR3 is 13 amino acids long. Trimming stripped 6 bases from V and 10 bases from J, with 16 bases between. Looked up from germline, CDR1 is MDHEN and CDR2 is SYDVKM. The DNA for the CDR3 is TGTGCCAGCAGCCCACCGGGAGATGGAGAGCAGTTCTTC. It is translated as CASSPPGDGEQFF.

This chain joins TRBV2 and TRBJ2-1; the match to TRBD2 covers 8 bases. With 6 bases clipped from V and 7 bases from J, the junction kept 14 bases outside the gene matches. Germline V gene data show CDR1 as SNHLY and CDR2 as FYNNEI. The CDR3 has 16 residues. Written as DNA, the CDR3 is TGTGCCAGCAGGGGGTTGGCGGGAGGCTCAGCGAATGAGCAGTTCTTC. Protein product: CASRGLAGGSANEQFF.

This clone was seen a few times. The chain is built from TRBV7-2 and TRBJ2-1; 8 positions agree with TRBD1. The germline gives CDR1 SGHTA, CDR2 FQGNSA. Losses at the gene ends were 1 base for V and 4 bases for J; bases not matched to a gene: 3. This CDR3 region has 15 residues. CDR3 DNA: TGTGCCAGCAGCTTAGTGGGGACAGGTTACAATGAGCAGTTCTTC. It encodes CASSLVGTGYNEQFF.

In this sample, this clone turned up once. This chain links TRBV6-5 with TRBJ2-1; TRBD2 aligns across 7 bases. This CDR3 has 15 amino acids. The V gene's germline CDR1 is MNHEY and CDR2 SVGAGI. Losses at the gene ends were 1 base for V and 7 bases for J; bases not matched to a gene: 7. The chain's CDR3 is CASSYYGGSGNEQFF. The CDR3 DNA reads TGTGCCAGCAGTTACTATGGCGGGAGTGGGAATGAGCAGTTCTTC.

CDR3: CASSVAAGLAGVHEQYF. The DNA of the CDR3 is TGTGCCAGCAGCGTAGCCGCCGGACTAGCGGGAGTGCACGAGCAGTACTTC. The genes are TRBV9 and TRBJ2-7; 13 positions agree with TRBD2. Trimming cost V 0 bases and J 5 bases; bases outside gene matches: 8. This CDR3 is 17 amino acids long. Germline CDR1 SGDLS, CDR2 YYNGEE. Using reference TRBV9 and TRBJ2-7 for the parts outside the CDR3, the full variable domain is DSGVTQTPKHLITATGQRVTLRCSPRSGDLSVYWYQQSLDQGLQFLIQYYNGEERAKGNILERFSAQQFPDLHSELNLSSLELGDSALYFCASSVAAGLAGVHEQYFGPGTRLTVT.